These 23 T cell receptor beta chains came from one sample sequenced in a study of vaccination and CD4 T cells after COVID-19. The study sequenced cultured CD4+ T cell DNA using the Oncomine TCR Beta short-read assay. TCRdb reanalysed the PCR reads using MiXCR and keeps one entry per CDR3 protein. The table includes more than 10,000 distinct CDR3 sequences, 55% to 70% detected once. These TCRs are of unknown antigen specificity. Treatment denoted: approximately 9-day PBMC culture with coronavirus spike peptide pools or control peptides (ViraFEST assay). This sample comprised CD4+ T cells from blood, cultured in vitro, obtained before SARS-CoV-2 vaccination. These receptors were taken from a human donor who had recovered from COVID-19.

The chain has TRBV14 and TRBJ2-1; 7 nucleotides match TRBD2. Per the germline V gene, CDR1 is SGHDN and CDR2 is FVKESK. The CDR3 loop spans 14 amino acids. V lost 1 base and J lost 10; bases outside the gene matches: 7. The chain's CDR3 is CASSQVSGGTEQFF. The CDR3 nucleotides read TGTGCCAGCAGCCAAGTTTCGGGGGGTACGGAGCAGTTCTTC.

V is TRBV2 and J is TRBJ2-6, with 9 bases identical to TRBD1. Germline trimming cut 5 bases from V and 4 bases from J; bases unmatched to any gene: 6. The germline gives CDR1 SNHLY, CDR2 FYNNEI. The CDR3 covers 16 residues. DNA for the CDR3: TGTGCCAGCAGTTATACAGGGGGCTTGGGGGCCAACGTCCTGACTTTC. Protein sequence: CASSYTGGLGANVLTF.

This clonotype appeared a few times. This chain joins TRBV7-6 and TRBJ1-1; D is uncertain. Deletions cut 2 bases from V and 2 bases from J, with 9 bases between. This CDR3 has 14 amino acids. From germline, CDR1 is SGHVS and CDR2 FNYEAQ. The DNA for the CDR3 is TGTGCCAGCAGCTTAAATGTAATTAACACTGAAGCTTTCTTT. Translation: CASSLNVINTEAFF.

This clonotype was seen a single time. The chain joins TRBV20-1 to TRBJ1-1; D is perhaps TRBD1 (5 bases). Per germline, CDR1 DFQATT and CDR2 SNEGSKA (reference sequence). V lost 8 bases and J 7 bases, leaving 20 bases between the germline ends. The length of the CDR3 is 13 residues. The CDR3 bases are TGCAGTCCACGGGAAGGGGACGCCGGTGAAGCTTTCTTT. Amino acid sequence: CSPREGDAGEAFF.

The chain carries TRBV7-2 and TRBJ2-3; D might be TRBD2 (5 bases). The germline V gene encodes CDR1 SGHTA and CDR2 FQGNSA. Trimming removed 1 base from V and 6 bases from J, with 11 bases in between. There are 14 residues in the CDR3. The chain's CDR3 is CASSLVASGDTQYF. The CDR3 DNA reads TGTGCCAGCAGCTTAGTGGCCTCGGGGGATACGCAGTATTTT.

The rearrangement links TRBV20-1 to TRBJ1-2; 11 bases align to TRBD1. The CDR3 is made up of 12 amino acids. Unmatched junction bases numbered 5, after V lost 6 bases and J lost 8 bases. Germline V lookup: CDR1 DFQATT, CDR2 SNEGSKA (reference sequence). In DNA, the CDR3 is TGCAGTGCGGACAGGGGGCGCAGGGGCTACACCTTC. As protein: CSADRGRRGYTF.

The chain employs TRBV7-9 and TRBJ2-1; D might be TRBD1 or TRBD2, each matching 6 bases. The J call could be wrong; TRBJ2-7 is a better fit for the DNA end. This CDR3 comprises 15 residues. Germline-derived CDR1 and CDR2 are SEHNR and FQNEAQ (reference sequence). The CDR3 sequence: CASSLVFRGGEEQYF. CDR3 sequence (DNA): TGTGCCAGCAGCTTAGTTTTCAGGGGAGGAGAAGAGCAGTACTTC.

Details on this clonotype: Its ends do not fully match the called genes, so a read error is possible. The chain has TRBV6-2 or TRBV6-3 and TRBJ1-5; 7 bases map to TRBD1. CDR1 MNHEY and CDR2 SVGEGT come from the germline V gene. This CDR3 spans 15 amino acids. CDR3 in amino acids: CASTYRGAPNQPQHF. The CDR3 DNA reads TGTGCCAGCACTTACAGGGGAGCACCCAATCAGCCCCAGCATTTT.

This clonotype was detected only a few times. The rearrangement links TRBV6-5 to TRBJ1-1; D call uncertain. From germline, CDR1 is MNHEY and CDR2 SVGAGI. V dropped 0 bases and J dropped 7 bases, with 6 bases sitting between them. The CDR3 totals 12 residues. As DNA, the CDR3 is TGTGCCAGCAGTTACTCGCCCAATGAAGCTTTCTTT. Translated: CASSYSPNEAFF.

This chain links TRBV5-4 with TRBJ2-7, with TRBD1 identical over 7 bases. The CDR3 contains 14 residues. Germline V gene lookup returns CDR1 SGHNT and CDR2 YYREEE (reference sequence). J gave up 5 bases and V 4 bases, and 9 bases lay outside the gene matches. The CDR3, as DNA: TGTGCCAGCAGCCCCCAAAAGACAGGGAACGAGCAGTACTTC. Translating it yields CASSPQKTGNEQYF.

The CDR3 region has the DNA TGTGCCTGGAGTTTCGCGTCCTATGGCTACACCTTC. This translates into CAWSFASYGYTF. The chain joins TRBV30 to TRBJ1-2, with D unresolved. CDR3 length: 12 residues. Per the germline V gene, CDR1 is GTSNPN and CDR2 is SVGIG (reference sequence). The V end lost 2 bases, the J end lost 4 bases, and 8 bases lay between the germline ends.

The chain employs TRBV21-1 and TRBJ2-7; TRBD2 is the table's D call and was not checked against the DNA. TRBV21-1 is recorded as a pseudogene. The CDR3 is 15 amino acids. CDR3 sequence reads: CASSNPTSDQYEQYF. CDR3 nucleotide sequence: TGTGCCAGCAGCAACCCGACTAGCGACCAATACGAGCAGTACTTC.

This chain joins TRBV6-2 or TRBV6-3 and TRBJ1-1; D gene unclear. CDR1 is MNHEY, CDR2 SVGEGT, per germline. The length of the CDR3 is 17 residues. Between the trimmed V and J ends, which lost 0 bases and 6 bases, there was a span of 20 bases. CDR3 nucleotides: TGTGCCAGCAGTTACTCAACGTTTGGCGGGCTCGTTGCTGAAGCTTTCTTT. Protein: CASSYSTFGGLVAEAFF.

This chain joins TRBV5-6 and TRBJ2-1, with 12 nucleotides matching TRBD2. The CDR3 sequence is 19 residues long. Germline loops: CDR1 SGHDT, CDR2 YYEEEE. Trimming removed 4 bases from V and 4 bases from J; junction bases left unmatched: 15. CDR3 coding DNA: TGTGCCAGCAGCGTCGCGTCTAGCGGGAGGGTTCAGGTTTACAATGAGCAGTTCTTC. Protein sequence: CASSVASSGRVQVYNEQFF.

The chain combines TRBV7-3 with TRBJ2-6; D possibly corresponds to TRBD1 (6 bases). Trimming cost V 8 bases and J 4 bases, with 12 bases left between them. Germline lookup yields CDR1 SGHTA and CDR2 FQGTGA. This CDR3 has 14 amino acids. The CDR3 is CASAGALGANVLTF. The DNA of the CDR3 is TGTGCCAGCGCAGGGGCTTTAGGGGCCAACGTCCTGACTTTC.

The rearrangement joins TRBV4-1 to TRBJ2-7; D possibly corresponds to TRBD1 (6 bases). V was clipped by 4 bases and J by 2 bases, with 24 bases between them. This CDR3 is 18 amino acids long. Germline V gives CDR1 MGHRA, CDR2 YSYEKL. The CDR3 nucleotides are TGCGCCAGCAGCCCAGGGGTCCTTGACCGGCGGTACACCTACGAGCAGTACTTC. This codes for CASSPGVLDRRYTYEQYF.

The chain links TRBV19 to TRBJ1-2, with D perhaps TRBD1 (5 bases). Trimming cost V 4 bases and J 4 bases, with 25 bases left between them. The CDR3 is made up of 18 amino acids. Germline values: CDR1 LNHDA, CDR2 SQIVND (reference sequence). The CDR3 here is CASSTPVGGSTQGYGYTF. The DNA of the CDR3 is TGTGCCAGTAGTACTCCAGTCGGTGGGTCTACCCAGGGCTATGGCTACACCTTC.

In its sample, this clonotype was seen a few times. The V gene is TRBV20-1, the J gene TRBJ2-4, with D tentatively TRBD2 (6 bases). Germline V gene lookup returns CDR1 DFQATT and CDR2 SNEGSKA (reference sequence). Trimming removed 3 bases from V and 1 base from J, with 7 bases in between. The CDR3 is 13 amino acids. DNA of the CDR3: TGCAGTGCTAGCGGGAGTGCCAAAAACATTCAGTACTTC. Protein sequence: CSASGSAKNIQYF.

The rearrangement uses TRBV7-9 and TRBJ2-1; D possibly corresponds to TRBD1 (5 bases). With 5 bases removed from V and 6 bases from J, the gap between germline ends came to 8 bases. CDR3 length equals 12 residues. Per the germline V gene, CDR1 is SEHNR and CDR2 is FQNEAQ (reference sequence). The CDR3 DNA reads TGTGCCAGCAGCCGGACAAGCAATGAGCAGTTCTTC. This sequence encodes CASSRTSNEQFF.

The chain employs TRBV6-1 and TRBJ1-2; D might be TRBD1 (5 bases). The CDR3 totals 15 residues. V was pared by 6 bases and J by 4 bases, with 18 bases between. CDR1 is MNHNS and CDR2 is SASEGT in the germline V gene. The CDR3 coding sequence is TGTGCCAGCAGAAAAACCGGGACGGTGAGCTATGGCTACACCTTC. Amino acids: CASRKTGTVSYGYTF.

This clonotype came up once. This sequence joins TRBV6-5 and TRBJ1-6, with 7 positions matching TRBD1. Per germline, CDR1 MNHEY and CDR2 SVGAGI. V gave up 2 bases and J gave up 6 bases; unmatched junction bases: 7. The CDR3 loop spans 16 amino acids. CDR3 DNA sequence: TGTGCCAGCAGTTACCGTTGGACAGGTGTTAATTCACCCCTCCACTTT. Encoded protein: CASSYRWTGVNSPLHF.

This clonotype has only a few counts. This rearrangement joins TRBV20-1 to TRBJ1-1, with D possibly being TRBD1 (5 bases). Germline CDR1 is DFQATT and CDR2 is SNEGSKA (reference sequence). The CDR3 totals 12 residues. V lost 5 bases and J lost 3, with 10 bases in between. CDR3 DNA sequence: TGCAGTGCTTCCAGGGTGTACACTGAAGCTTTCTTT. Its translation: CSASRVYTEAFF.

The gene calls are TRBV11-2 and TRBJ1-2; no clear D. The V and J ends lost 1 base and 11 bases respectively, with 11 bases between them. Germline-derived CDR1 and CDR2 are SGHAT and FQNNGV. The CDR3 loop spans 12 amino acids. The DNA of the CDR3 is TGTGCCAGCAGCTTAGGCGAGGGTCTGTACACCTTC. Protein product: CASSLGEGLYTF.